This entry concerns a single T cell receptor beta chain. The sample comes from a study of blood T cell repertoires in COVID-19. Libraries were prepared by immunoSEQ multiplex PCR; TCRdb keeps only in-frame clonotypes and omits some of them. The sample yields over 200,000 clones, 70% to 90% seen once. The trim removed 3 bases at V and 6 bases at J, leaving 9 bases unmatched. The CDR3 sequence is 16 residues long. Germline lookup yields CDR1 KGHDR and CDR2 SFDVKD. Material for sequencing was PBMCs or T cells enriched from blood (not recorded which). V and J are TRBV24-1 and TRBJ1-5, with 8 bases fitting TRBD1. This TCR was sampled from a young man who had recovered from COVID-19. The DNA of the CDR3 is TGTGCCACCAGTGATGCCGGAGGACAGGGAGGTCAGCCCCAGCATTTT. Translated, it gives CATSDAGGQGGQPQHF.